These 15 T cell receptor beta chains were sequenced from one sample in a study of CXCR3-negative and CXCR3-positive naive CD8 T cells. General study results and limits: Naive cells that were CXCR3-positive had more hydrophobic TRB CDR3s (compared with CXCR3-negative naive cells).

The TRB cDNA libraries were prepared by 5' RACE with UMI labels. TCRdb reprocessed the 5' RACE reads, with one entry per CDR3 protein and no DNA. The sample totals about 57,000 distinct CDR3 sequences; its top ten clones hold approximately 0.5%. Their specific antigens are unknown. The sequenced sample consisted of naive CXCR3+ CD8+ T cells from blood. Subset reported: CD45RO-CCR7+CD27+CD95- naive CD8+ T cells expressing CXCR3 (TNR3+). The receptors stem from a human donor in good health. Some clones in this sample may be carry-over from other donors' samples.

This chain links TRBV20-1 with TRBJ2-6; TCRdb indicates TRBD1, and absent DNA this call remains unverified. The germline V gene encodes CDR1 DFQATT and CDR2 SNEGSKA (reference sequence). The CDR3 is 17 amino acids. The CDR3 loop reads CSASGQGAWTGANVLTF.

The chain joins TRBV20-1 to TRBJ1-2. CDR3 length: 11 residues. Germline CDR1 and CDR2: DFQATT and SNEGSKA (reference sequence). The CDR3 is CSVLGEDGYTF.

The rearrangement joins TRBV4-2 to TRBJ1-1; TCRdb reports TRBD1, a call that lacks DNA to check it against. Germline CDR1 reads LGHNA; CDR2 reads YNFKEQ. The CDR3 totals 15 residues. The CDR3 reads CASSQAGQPSAEAFF.

This chain joins TRBV5-1 and TRBJ1-1. From germline, CDR1 is SGHRS and CDR2 YFSETQ. The CDR3 length is 17 residues. The CDR3 here is CASSLATAVAANTEAFF.

The chain recombines TRBV14 with TRBJ2-5; the TRBD2 assignment by TCRdb is unverifiable without DNA. CDR1 SGHDN and CDR2 FVKESK come from the germline V gene. The CDR3 sequence is 13 residues long. The CDR3 protein is CASRPGTEETQYF.

The J gene is TRBJ1-5, the V gene TRBV9; TCRdb selects TRBD1, and the lack of DNA leaves this call unchecked. The germline CDR1 and CDR2 sequences are SGDLS and YYNGEE. There are 15 residues in the CDR3. The CDR3 loop reads CASSGTGYSNQPQHF.

This rearrangement joins TRBV7-9 to TRBJ1-5. Germline CDR1 is SEHNR and CDR2 is FQNEAQ (reference sequence). The CDR3 has 14 amino acids. CDR3 protein: CASSLGESNQPQHF.

The chain is built from TRBV29-1 and TRBJ2-7; TCRdb outputs TRBD1, but without DNA this stays unchecked. The CDR3 is made up of 13 amino acids. The germline CDR1 and CDR2 sequences are SQVTM and ANQGSEA. This CDR3 reads CSVRTGLSYEQYF.

The CDR3 region is CASSQTLGGSRRADTQYF. The chain uses TRBV4-3 and TRBJ2-3; TCRdb selects TRBD1, and the lack of DNA leaves this call unchecked. The germline CDR1 and CDR2 sequences are LGHNA and YSLEER. CDR3 length equals 18 residues.

V gene TRBV11-2 combines with J gene TRBJ2-1; TCRdb proposes TRBD2, but this gene call is untestable without DNA. The CDR3 contains 16 residues. Germline V CDR1 and CDR2: SGHAT, FQNNGV. The CDR3 region is CASSLPPPDFYNEQFF. The variable domain in full, completed from reference TRBV11-2 and TRBJ2-1, reads EAGVAQSPRYKIIEKRQSVAFWCNPISGHATLYWYQQILGQGPKLLIQFQNNGVVDDSQLPKDRFSAERLKGVDSTLKIQPAKLEDSAVYLCASSLPPPDFYNEQFFGPGTRLTVL.

J is TRBJ1-1 and V is TRBV29-1. The CDR3 consists of 15 residues. CDR1 SQVTM and CDR2 ANQGSEA come from the germline V gene. CDR3 sequence: CSVEDRWGMNTEAFF.

This chain connects TRBV27 to TRBJ1-1; TCRdb reports TRBD1, a call that lacks DNA to check it against. The CDR3 loop spans 15 amino acids. Germline V CDR1 and CDR2: MNHEY, SMNVEV (reference sequence). This CDR3 reads CASSPGGFQNTEAFF.

The chain uses TRBV4-3 and TRBJ1-1. Germline CDR1 reads LGHNA; CDR2 reads YSLEER. The CDR3 runs to 15 residues. This CDR3 is CASSPGDKWDTEAFF.

J is TRBJ1-2 and V is TRBV15; without DNA, the TCRdb call of TRBD1 cannot be checked. CDR1 is LNHNV, CDR2 YYDKDF, per germline (reference sequence). This CDR3 is built from 16 residues. The CDR3 loop is CATSRDPVQGSNGYTF.

The CDR3 loop reads CASSQGQDIVYEQYF. The genes are TRBV5-5 and TRBJ2-7; as DNA is missing, the TRBD1 call by TCRdb cannot be tested. This CDR3 contains 15 residues. From germline, CDR1 is SGHKS and CDR2 YYEKEE (reference sequence).